Each of the 26 T cell receptor beta chains below was sequenced from the same sample in a study of shared T cell receptors in the human thymus. Here immunoSEQ multiplex PCR was the method, and the copy in TCRdb shows in-frame clones only, minus some. Found here are hundreds of thousands of clones, around 87% of them singletons; the top ten hold 0.0094%. Another study also made use of these data, one on human thymus T cells.

Sequencing input: thymocytes. These receptors were collected from a boy less than two years old with a congenital heart defect.

The chain is built from TRBV5-1 and TRBJ1-1, with 9 positions matching TRBD1. V lost 4 bases and J lost 1; bases outside the gene matches: 11. This CDR3 is built from 17 residues. In germline, CDR1 is SGHRS, CDR2 YFSETQ. The CDR3 nucleotides read TGCGCCAGCAGCCCCACAGGGGGCGTATGGAAGAACACTGAAGCTTTCTTT. The encoded protein is CASSPTGGVWKNTEAFF.

This rearrangement joins TRBV11-3 to TRBJ2-3; possible D gene TRBD2, 6 bases. Germline CDR1 reads SGHNT; CDR2 reads YENEEA. V gave up 6 bases and J gave up 2 bases, with 9 bases separating them. The CDR3 totals 13 residues. CDR3 nucleotides: TGTGCCAGCAGAGGGAGGTTCACAGATACGCAGTATTTT. Encoded protein: CASRGRFTDTQYF.

This clone was recorded only once. The rearrangement uses TRBV28 and TRBJ1-5; 7 nucleotides line up with TRBD1. V was pared by 6 bases and J by 0 bases, with 14 bases of the junction left unmatched. The CDR3 runs 18 residues. Germline V lookup: CDR1 MDHEN, CDR2 SYDVKM. CDR3 bases: TGTGCCAGCAGCCACCGGGACAGACATTTTTATAGCAATCAGCCCCAGCATTTT. Its translation: CASSHRDRHFYSNQPQHF.

This clone was found a few times. This chain uses TRBV5-6 with TRBJ1-1, with 8 bases identical to TRBD1. Germline CDR1 reads SGHDT; CDR2 reads YYEEEE. This CDR3 is 15 amino acids long. Trimming removed 4 bases from V and 10 bases from J; junction bases left unmatched: 15. This chain's CDR3 is CASSLGPTGDVGAFF. In DNA form, the CDR3 reads TGTGCCAGCAGCCTGGGCCCGACAGGGGATGTAGGAGCTTTCTTT.

The chain uses TRBV5-1 and TRBJ2-3, with TRBD1 identical over 9 bases. The length of the CDR3 is 17 residues. Germline values: CDR1 SGHRS, CDR2 YFSETQ. V trimming: 1 base; J trimming: 4 bases; junction bases outside the gene matches: 10. CDR3 DNA sequence: TGCGCCAGCAGCTTGAGAGCAGAGGACAGGGGACCAGATACGCAGTATTTT. It is translated as CASSLRAEDRGPDTQYF.

The V call is TRBV5-1, the J call TRBJ2-1; D might be TRBD2 (5 bases). The CDR3 is 16 residues long. From germline, CDR1 is SGHRS and CDR2 YFSETQ. The V end was cut by 4 bases, the J end by 4 bases, with 18 bases between. CDR3 nucleotide sequence: TGCGCCAGCAGCACCCTAGCCTCGATCAGTTACAATGAGCAGTTCTTC. It is translated as CASSTLASISYNEQFF.

The rearrangement joins TRBV4-1 to TRBJ2-6; D is undetermined. CDR3 size: 15 residues. The V and J ends lost 1 base and 1 base respectively, with 5 bases between them. Germline-derived CDR1 and CDR2 are MGHRA and YSYEKL. The CDR3 is CASSQVRSGANVLTF. DNA of the CDR3: TGCGCCAGCAGCCAAGTGAGATCTGGGGCCAACGTCCTGACTTTC.

This clone came up once. This chain connects TRBV30 to TRBJ1-1; D unclear. Germline CDR1 GTSNPN, CDR2 SVGIG (reference sequence). V dropped 8 bases and J dropped 2 bases, with 12 bases sitting between them. There are 12 residues in the CDR3. The CDR3 here is CASRLLNTEAFF. CDR3 coding DNA: TGTGCCAGCAGACTTCTAAACACTGAAGCTTTCTTT.

The chain joins TRBV2 to TRBJ2-1; maybe TRBD2 (6 bases). CDR1 and CDR2 from the germline V gene are SNHLY and FYNNEI. There are 12 residues in the CDR3. In nucleotides, the CDR3 is TGTTACACTGCGACTAGGTACAATGAGCAGTTCTTC. Protein sequence: CYTATRYNEQFF.

V usage is TRBV4-3 and J usage is TRBJ1-1; TRBD1 matches at 7 bases. Trimming removed 4 bases from V and 0 bases from J; junction bases left unmatched: 8. The CDR3 length is 16 residues. Germline V CDR1 and CDR2: LGHNA, YSLEER. The CDR3 DNA reads as TGCGCCAGCAGCCGAGGGACAGCTTATATGAACACTGAAGCTTTCTTT. This translates into CASSRGTAYMNTEAFF.

The genes are TRBV28 and TRBJ2-7, with 11 positions matching TRBD2. V lost 3 bases and J lost 2; bases outside the gene matches: 9. Per the germline V gene, CDR1 is MDHEN and CDR2 is SYDVKM. This CDR3 comprises 17 residues. The CDR3 sequence is CASSFELAGGRTYEQYF. The CDR3 DNA follows: TGTGCCAGCAGTTTTGAGCTAGCGGGAGGCCGTACCTACGAGCAGTACTTC.

V gene TRBV4-1 combines with J gene TRBJ2-3, with 7 bases that match TRBD1. The germline CDR1 and CDR2 sequences are MGHRA and YSYEKL. J gave up 3 bases and V 3 bases, and 12 bases lay outside the gene matches. The CDR3 loop spans 17 amino acids. CDR3 residues: CASSQEHRGKVTDTQYF. For the CDR3, the DNA is TGCGCCAGCAGCCAGGAGCACAGGGGTAAGGTGACAGATACGCAGTATTTT.

The genes are TRBV27 and TRBJ2-7, with D possibly being TRBD2 (6 bases). Trimming stripped 4 bases from V and 2 bases from J, with 12 bases between. The V gene's germline CDR1 is MNHEY and CDR2 SMNVEV (reference sequence). CDR3 length: 14 residues. In DNA form, the CDR3 reads TGTGCCAGCAGTTACGGCGGGGAAACCTACGAGCAGTACTTC. Its translation is CASSYGGETYEQYF.

The DNA of the CDR3 is TGTGCCAGCAGTTTATCAGGCAGCTTGCGAAACACTGAAGCTTTCTTT. Translated, it gives CASSLSGSLRNTEAFF. The rearrangement uses TRBV28 and TRBJ1-1; no firm D call. The V end was cut by 1 base, the J end by 2 bases, with 14 bases between. Germline V gives CDR1 MDHEN, CDR2 SYDVKM. The CDR3 spans 16 residues.

V gene TRBV5-6 combines with J gene TRBJ2-7; possible D gene TRBD2, 6 bases. Per germline, CDR1 SGHDT and CDR2 YYEEEE. Trimming pared 3 bases from V and 4 bases from J, leaving 17 bases between. The CDR3 is made up of 15 amino acids. The CDR3 DNA reads TGTGCCAGCAGCTGGAAGGCGGGAAGAACGTACGAGCAGTACTTC. The encoded protein is CASSWKAGRTYEQYF. The complete variable domain, with remaining parts taken from reference TRBV5-6 and TRBJ2-7, reads DAGVTQSPTHLIKTRGQQVTLRCSPKSGHDTVSWYQQALGQGPQFIFQYYEEEERQRGNFPDRFSGHQFPNYSSELNVNALLLGDSALYLCASSWKAGRTYEQYFGPGTRLTVT.

This rearrangement joins TRBV29-1 to TRBJ2-7; 9 nucleotides match TRBD1. CDR1 is SQVTM and CDR2 is ANQGSEA in the germline V gene. The CDR3 covers 12 residues. V lost 4 bases and J lost 5; bases outside the gene matches: 3. In DNA, the CDR3 is TGCAGCGTTGGGACAGGGGCCGACGAGCAGTACTTC. Protein product: CSVGTGADEQYF.

V is TRBV10-1 and J is TRBJ2-1; 7 nucleotides line up with TRBD1. The CDR3 spans 14 residues. J was trimmed by 2 bases and V by 5 bases; bases with no gene match: 3. CDR1 is WNHNN and CDR2 is SYGVQD in the germline V gene (reference sequence). The CDR3 is CASSIGTAYNEQFF. CDR3 in DNA: TGCGCCAGCAGTATCGGGACAGCCTACAATGAGCAGTTCTTC.

This clone was seen a handful of times. The chain uses TRBV28 and TRBJ1-6, with a possible D match to TRBD1 (6 bases). From germline, CDR1 is MDHEN and CDR2 SYDVKM. The CDR3 is 17 residues long. V was cut by 5 bases and J by 3 bases, with 17 bases left in between. This CDR3 reads CASSPLRQADYNSPLHF. In nucleotides, the CDR3 is TGTGCCAGCAGTCCCTTGAGACAGGCGGACTATAATTCACCCCTCCACTTT.

The J gene is TRBJ1-3, the V gene TRBV5-4; 8 bases align to TRBD1. The V gene end was trimmed by 4 bases and the J gene end by 2 bases; junction bases not matched to a gene: 14. This CDR3 is built from 18 residues. Germline V gene sequence: CDR1 SGHNT, CDR2 YYREEE (reference sequence). The CDR3 is CASSPSADRGGPGNTIYF. In nucleotides, the CDR3 is TGTGCCAGCAGCCCAAGCGCCGACAGGGGAGGACCTGGAAACACCATATATTTT. Variable domain in full (rest from reference TRBV5-4 and TRBJ1-3): ETGVTQSPTHLIKTRGQQVTLRCSSQSGHNTVSWYQQALGQGPQFIFQYYREEENGRGNFPPRFSGLQFPNYSSELNVNALELDDSALYLCASSPSADRGGPGNTIYFGEGSWLTVV.

This sequence joins TRBV2 and TRBJ2-5; tentatively, D is TRBD1 (6 bases). The germline CDR1 and CDR2 sequences are SNHLY and FYNNEI. This CDR3 spans 17 amino acids. V was trimmed by 4 bases and J by 1 base, leaving 19 bases between them. CDR3 sequence (DNA): TGTGCCAGCAGTGTAAATCCCCGGGACAACCTCCAAGAGACCCAGTACTTC. Translated, it gives CASSVNPRDNLQETQYF.

The CDR3 loop is CASSCETGALSSYEQYF. CDR3 in DNA: TGTGCCAGCAGCTGTGAGACAGGGGCTTTAAGCTCCTACGAGCAGTACTTC. The chain links TRBV5-5 to TRBJ2-7; TRBD1 matches at 8 bases. The CDR3 covers 17 residues. Germline assignment: CDR1 SGHKS and CDR2 YYEKEE (reference sequence). V trimming: 3 bases; J trimming: 0 bases; junction bases outside the gene matches: 11.

This rearrangement joins TRBV27 to TRBJ1-1; D is possibly TRBD1 (6 bases). The CDR3 spans 15 residues. Germline CDR1 and CDR2: MNHEY and SMNVEV (reference sequence). Trimming pared 5 bases from V and 5 bases from J, leaving 18 bases between. This CDR3 reads CASSPRGGARTEAFF. The CDR3 DNA is TGTGCCAGCAGTCCTAGAGGGGGGGCGCGGACTGAAGCTTTCTTT.

The rearrangement uses TRBV18 and TRBJ1-5; perhaps TRBD1 as D (5 bases). The germline V gene has CDR1 KGHSH and CDR2 LQKENI. Trimming shortened V by 2 bases and J by 3 bases, and 17 bases separated the two germline ends. This CDR3 has 17 residues. The CDR3 protein is CASSPVEGRQNNQPQHF. CDR3 nucleotides: TGTGCCAGCTCACCAGTGGAGGGTAGACAGAACAATCAGCCCCAGCATTTT.

The chain joins TRBV19 to TRBJ2-7; the D gene is possibly TRBD2 (7 bases). The CDR3 totals 16 residues. Germline-derived CDR1 and CDR2 are LNHDA and SQIVND (reference sequence). V lost 10 bases and J 3 bases, leaving 25 bases between the germline ends. CDR3 in DNA: TGTGCCACCCCCGTTGCTAGGGGGGGGGCATTCTACGAGCAGTACTTC. Translated: CATPVARGGAFYEQYF.

This clone is a singleton in its sample. V usage is TRBV25-1 and J usage is TRBJ2-7; no clear D gene. The CDR3 runs to 12 residues. V shed 0 bases and J shed 6 bases, with 6 bases lying between them. Germline CDR1 and CDR2: MGHDK and SYGVNS. The CDR3 DNA follows: TGTGCCAGCAGTGAATATCTAAGCGAGCAGTACTTC. It specifies CASSEYLSEQYF.

This clone was observed a single time. The chain recombines TRBV7-9 with TRBJ2-1; 7 bases match TRBD1. CDR1 SEHNR and CDR2 FQNEAQ come from the germline V gene (reference sequence). V lost 7 bases to trimming and J lost 5 bases; unmatched junction nucleotides: 8. The CDR3 has 14 amino acids. The CDR3 region is CASKHRDSNNEQFF. For the CDR3, the DNA is TGTGCCAGCAAACATCGGGACAGCAACAATGAGCAGTTCTTC.